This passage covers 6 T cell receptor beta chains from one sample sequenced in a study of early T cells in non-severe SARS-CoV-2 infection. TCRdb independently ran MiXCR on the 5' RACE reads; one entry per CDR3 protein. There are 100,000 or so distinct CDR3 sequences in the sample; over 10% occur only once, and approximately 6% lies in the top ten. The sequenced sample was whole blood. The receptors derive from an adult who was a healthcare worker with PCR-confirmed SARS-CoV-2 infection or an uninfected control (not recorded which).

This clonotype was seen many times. The CDR3 region is CASSESRGSGIQYF. The CDR3 bases are TGCGCCAGCAGTGAGTCAAGAGGGAGTGGCATTCAGTACTTC. The gene calls are TRBV10-1 and TRBJ2-4; TRBD2 is a possible D gene (5 bases). The V gene's germline CDR1 is WNHNN and CDR2 SYGVQD (reference sequence). With 0 bases removed from V and 9 bases from J, the gap between germline ends came to 12 bases. The length of the CDR3 is 14 residues.

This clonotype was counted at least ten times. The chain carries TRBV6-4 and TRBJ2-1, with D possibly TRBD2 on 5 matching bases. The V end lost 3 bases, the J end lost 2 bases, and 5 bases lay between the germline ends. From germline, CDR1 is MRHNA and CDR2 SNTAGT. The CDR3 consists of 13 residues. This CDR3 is CASSEGAYNEQFF. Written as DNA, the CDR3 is TGTGCCAGCAGTGAGGGAGCCTACAATGAGCAGTTCTTC.

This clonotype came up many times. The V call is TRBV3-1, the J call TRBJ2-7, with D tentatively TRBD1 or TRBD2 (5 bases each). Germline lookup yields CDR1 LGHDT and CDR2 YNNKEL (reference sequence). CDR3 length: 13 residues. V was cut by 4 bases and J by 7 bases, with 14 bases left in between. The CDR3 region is CASSRAAEGEQYF. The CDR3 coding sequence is TGTGCCAGCAGCCGGGCAGCTGAGGGGGAGCAGTACTTC.

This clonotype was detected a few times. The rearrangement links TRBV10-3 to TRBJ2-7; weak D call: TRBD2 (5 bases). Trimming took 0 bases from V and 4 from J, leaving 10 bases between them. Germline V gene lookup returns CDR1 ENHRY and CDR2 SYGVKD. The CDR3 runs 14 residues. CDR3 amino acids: CAISESKRGYEQYF. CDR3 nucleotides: TGTGCCATCAGTGAGTCGAAACGGGGATACGAGCAGTACTTC.

The CDR3 region is CASGQENNSPLHF. As DNA, the CDR3 is TGTGCCTCGGGACAGGAAAATAATTCACCCCTCCACTTT. V gene TRBV10-3 combines with J gene TRBJ1-6, with 8 bases fitting TRBD1. Germline CDR1 ENHRY, CDR2 SYGVKD. V dropped 11 bases and J dropped 5; count of bases not matched to a gene: 5. The CDR3 totals 13 residues.

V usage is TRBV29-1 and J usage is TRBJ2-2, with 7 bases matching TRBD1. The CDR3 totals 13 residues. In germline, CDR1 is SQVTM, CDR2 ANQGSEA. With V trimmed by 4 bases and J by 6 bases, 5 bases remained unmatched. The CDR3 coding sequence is TGCAGCGTTGCCCCCAGGGGGTCCGGGGAGCTGTTTTTT. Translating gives CSVAPRGSGELFF.